One sample yielded the 31 T cell receptor beta chains listed below, sequenced in a study of blood T cells in healthy people across ages. It was with a sample-barcoded 5' primer and a J-beta primer mix that a second PCR of roughly 7 to 12 cycles was run. Via MiXCR, TCRdb re-called the 5' RACE reads, giving one row per CDR3 protein. The data hold roughly 1,500,000 distinct CDR3 sequences, with roughly 32% observed a single time. Sample: blood. The source of these receptors is a woman under 40 in good health.

Details on this clonotype: A junction end diverges from the germline sequence, so it may reflect a read error. The gene calls are TRBV11-2 and TRBJ1-1; D not certain. The CDR3 length is 11 residues. Germline values: CDR1 SGHAT, CDR2 FQNNGV. The CDR3 DNA is TGTGCCGGCAGCCATGGGTTTGAAGCTTTCTTT. Protein sequence: CAGSHGFEAFF.

The rearrangement links TRBV20-1 to TRBJ2-5; weak D call: TRBD2 (6 bases). Germline V CDR1 and CDR2: DFQATT, SNEGSKA (reference sequence). The CDR3 loop spans 13 amino acids. Written as DNA, the CDR3 is TGCAGCGGCGAGGGGAGGTTACAAGAGACCCAGTACTTC. Protein sequence: CSGEGRLQETQYF.

About this clonotype itself: Possible read error: a much larger clone is one base away. The CDR3 spells CSVRDSLHNEQFF. CDR3 bases: TGCAGCGTCCGGGACTCCTTACACAATGAGCAGTTCTTC. The rearrangement uses TRBV29-1 and TRBJ2-1, with a possible D match to TRBD2 (6 bases). The CDR3 runs 13 residues. Germline lookup yields CDR1 SQVTM and CDR2 ANQGSEA. V lost 6 bases to trimming and J lost 5 bases, with 14 bases between them.

V usage is TRBV7-3 and J usage is TRBJ1-2; possible D gene TRBD1, 6 bases. The CDR3 is 17 residues long. CDR1 is SGHTA and CDR2 is FQGTGA in the germline V gene. V was pared by 1 base and J by 2 bases, with 17 bases between. The CDR3: CASSLRPPGQANYGYTF. CDR3 nucleotide sequence: TGTGCCAGCAGCTTAAGGCCCCCGGGACAAGCAAACTATGGCTACACCTTC.

This clonotype is a singleton in its sample. The junction departs from germline at one end; a sequencing error may be responsible. This chain joins TRBV4-1 and TRBJ2-3; D is perhaps TRBD1 (6 bases). This CDR3 is built from 15 residues. Per germline, CDR1 MGHRA and CDR2 YSYEKL. The CDR3 sequence is CASSPRQGHTDAQYF. The CDR3 coding sequence is TGCGCCAGCAGCCCTCGCCAGGGGCACACAGATGCGCAGTATTTT.

Comments on this clonotype: A clone one base away is much larger, so this may be a read error. The chain uses TRBV4-1 and TRBJ1-5, with no clear D. The CDR3 sequence is 13 residues long. Germline CDR1 and CDR2: MGHRA and YSYEKL. V dropped 0 bases and J dropped 6 bases, with 6 bases sitting between them. The CDR3 protein is CASSQERVQPQHF. The CDR3 region has the DNA TGCGCCAGCAGCCAAGAAAGGGTTCAGCCCCAGCATTTT.

This chain joins TRBV15 and TRBJ2-3; D gene uncertain. V shed 0 bases and J shed 0 bases, with 4 bases lying between them. Per the germline V gene, CDR1 is LNHNV and CDR2 is YYDKDF (reference sequence). The CDR3 extends over 14 amino acids. In DNA form, the CDR3 reads TGTGCCACCAGCAGAGAGCACAGCACAGATACGCAGTATTTT. It specifies CATSREHSTDTQYF.

This clonotype was detected ten times or more. The chain recombines TRBV10-3 with TRBJ2-7; TRBD2 agrees at 8 bases. Germline V gene sequence: CDR1 ENHRY, CDR2 SYGVKD. Losses at the gene ends were 3 bases for V and 5 bases for J; bases not matched to a gene: 6. The CDR3 has 14 amino acids. In nucleotides, the CDR3 is TGTGCCATCAGTGATCCGGGAGGGCCCCACGAGCAGTACTTC. This sequence encodes CAISDPGGPHEQYF.

CDR3 protein: CASSDGTAVEGFDEQFF. In DNA, the CDR3 is TGCGCCAGCAGTGACGGGACCGCCGTCGAGGGATTCGATGAGCAGTTCTTC. This sequence joins TRBV10-2 and TRBJ2-1; D tentatively fits TRBD1 or TRBD2 (5 bases each). Per the germline V gene, CDR1 is WSHSY and CDR2 is SAAADI. There are 17 residues in the CDR3. V lost 3 bases, J lost 8 bases, and 23 bases lay in between.

The CDR3: CASGSPRGSYNEQFF. Here the CDR3 DNA reads TGTGCCAGCGGTTCCCCCAGGGGCTCCTACAATGAGCAGTTCTTC. The genes are TRBV12-3 or TRBV12-4 and TRBJ2-1; D may be TRBD1 (6 bases). This CDR3 contains 15 residues. The ends were cut back, 8 bases at V and 0 bases at J, with 14 bases in the middle.

The rearrangement links TRBV18 to TRBJ2-5; D not resolved. This CDR3 is built from 13 residues. Trimming cost V 2 bases and J 2 bases, with 6 bases left between them. The germline CDR1 and CDR2 sequences are KGHSH and LQKENI. This chain's CDR3 is CASSPYSQETQYF. The CDR3 coding sequence is TGTGCCAGCTCACCATACTCTCAAGAGACCCAGTACTTC.

This chain uses TRBV20-1 with TRBJ1-2, with TRBD1 as a possible D gene (5 bases). V was pared by 6 bases and J by 3 bases, with 17 bases between. The CDR3 totals 14 residues. Germline V gene data show CDR1 as DFQATT and CDR2 as SNEGSKA (reference sequence). The CDR3 nucleotides are TGCAGTGCCAGGCCCAGTCCAGGGTACTATGGCTACACCTTC. The encoded protein is CSARPSPGYYGYTF.

This clonotype was counted ten times or more. This sequence joins TRBV6-5 and TRBJ2-7; a possible D gene is TRBD1 (7 bases). Germline V gives CDR1 MNHEY, CDR2 SVGAGI. V shed 2 bases and J shed 3 bases, with 8 bases lying between them. This CDR3 is built from 13 residues. CDR3 amino acids: CASSYQGGYEQYF. The CDR3 coding sequence is TGTGCCAGCAGTTACCAGGGGGGCTACGAGCAGTACTTC.

This clonotype has only a few counts. The V and J genes are TRBV7-2 and TRBJ1-6; TRBD1 aligns across 10 bases. Trimming cost V 7 bases and J 9 bases; bases outside gene matches: 24. The CDR3 is made up of 20 amino acids. CDR1 and CDR2 from the germline V gene are SGHTA and FQGNSA. CDR3 residues: CASTHPTGTGDSMMGSPLHF. As DNA, the CDR3 is TGTGCCAGCACCCACCCCACCGGGACAGGGGATAGCATGATGGGTTCACCCCTCCACTTT. Using reference TRBV7-2 and TRBJ1-6 for the parts outside the CDR3, the full variable domain is GAGVSQSPSNKVTEKGKDVELRCDPISGHTALYWYRQSLGQGLEFLIYFQGNSAPDKSGLPSDRFSAERTGGSVSTLTIQRTQQEDSAVYLCASTHPTGTGDSMMGSPLHFGNGTRLTVT.

The V gene is TRBV30, the J gene TRBJ1-1; D is uncertain. Germline V gives CDR1 GTSNPN, CDR2 SVGIG (reference sequence). CDR3 length equals 15 residues. V was shortened by 0 bases and J by 4 bases, with 15 bases between the two germline ends. In DNA form, the CDR3 reads TGTGCCTGGAGTGTAGAGGTCAGTTTGGGCACTGAAGCTTTCTTT. Translation: CAWSVEVSLGTEAFF.

As to this clonotype: One end of the junction does not line up with germline, which may come from a read error. The chain has TRBV27 and TRBJ2-7; D tentatively reads TRBD1 or TRBD2 (6 bases each). CDR1 and CDR2 from the germline V gene are MNHEY and SMNVEV (reference sequence). The CDR3 is 15 residues long. CDR3 residues: CAGSLRGTPRYEQYF. The CDR3 DNA is TGTGCCGGCAGTTTAAGGGGGACTCCGCGATACGAGCAGTACTTC.

This clonotype has ten or more counts. V gene TRBV3-1 combines with J gene TRBJ2-5; D is undetermined. The CDR3 runs to 15 residues. Looked up from germline, CDR1 is LGHDT and CDR2 is YNNKEL (reference sequence). Trimming left V 0 bases short and J 7 bases short, with 15 bases between. The CDR3 nucleotides are TGTGCCAGCAGCCAAGAGTTCGCTAAAATCGGGACCCAGTACTTC. Encoded protein: CASSQEFAKIGTQYF.

V gene TRBV12-3 or TRBV12-4 combines with J gene TRBJ2-5, with D tentatively TRBD2 (6 bases). V lost 6 bases and J 1 base, leaving 12 bases between the germline ends. The length of the CDR3 is 14 residues. The CDR3 sequence: CASSRDWGQETQYF. In DNA, the CDR3 is TGTGCCAGCAGCCGGGACTGGGGCCAAGAGACCCAGTACTTC.

Only a few counts were recorded for this clonotype. The chain combines TRBV20-1 with TRBJ2-7, with D tentatively TRBD2 (6 bases). Germline assignment: CDR1 DFQATT and CDR2 SNEGSKA (reference sequence). This CDR3 has 14 residues. With 5 bases removed from V and 2 bases from J, the gap between germline ends came to 16 bases. The CDR3 region has the DNA TGCAGTGCTGGAAGGACTACCACTACCTACGAGCAGTACTTC. This codes for CSAGRTTTTYEQYF.

The rearrangement uses TRBV12-3 or TRBV12-4 and TRBJ1-2; D is ambiguous. V was cut by 6 bases and J by 3 bases, with 23 bases left in between. This CDR3 has 17 residues. CDR3 DNA sequence: TGTGCCAGCAGGCGTCATCAGTTGGACTCCTGGGACTATGGCTACACCTTC. Amino acid sequence: CASRRHQLDSWDYGYTF.

This clonotype was seen a handful of times. V gene TRBV6-5 combines with J gene TRBJ1-2, with unresolved D. The CDR3 is made up of 14 amino acids. The V gene lost 0 bases and the J gene lost 8 bases, with 13 bases spanning the gap. Germline V gene lookup returns CDR1 MNHEY and CDR2 SVGAGI. Here the CDR3 reads CASSYSRGSGGYTF. Written as DNA, the CDR3 is TGTGCCAGCAGTTACTCGCGAGGCTCGGGGGGCTACACCTTC.

This rearrangement joins TRBV18 to TRBJ1-1; no reliable D call. V lost 1 base and J 7 bases, leaving 10 bases between the germline ends. The germline gives CDR1 KGHSH, CDR2 LQKENI. The CDR3 runs 13 residues. CDR3 in amino acids: CASSPRDSGEAFF. CDR3 DNA sequence: TGTGCCAGCTCACCACGGGATTCCGGTGAAGCTTTCTTT.

This clonotype was counted between two and nine times. This chain joins TRBV6-1 and TRBJ2-3; TRBD2 aligns across 12 bases. There are 18 residues in the CDR3. CDR1 is MNHNS, CDR2 SASEGT, per germline. The V and J ends lost 4 bases and 3 bases, in that order; junction bases with no gene match: 11. The CDR3 coding sequence is TGTGCCAGCAGTGCCCTACTAGCGGGAGGTGGTAGGACAGATACGCAGTATTTT. Protein: CASSALLAGGGRTDTQYF.

This chain uses TRBV30 with TRBJ1-5; D gene unclear. This CDR3 contains 15 residues. Germline CDR1 GTSNPN, CDR2 SVGIG (reference sequence). Trimming stripped 1 base from V and 0 bases from J, with 10 bases between. CDR3 sequence: CAWSGEGYSNQPQHF. CDR3 bases: TGTGCCTGGAGTGGGGAAGGGTATAGCAATCAGCCCCAGCATTTT.

This clonotype was detected many times. The rearrangement links TRBV7-9 to TRBJ2-7; 11 positions match TRBD2. Germline V lookup: CDR1 SEHNR, CDR2 FQNEAQ (reference sequence). The CDR3 extends over 15 amino acids. V trimming: 7 bases; J trimming: 4 bases; junction bases outside the gene matches: 9. Here the CDR3 DNA reads TGTGCCAGCACCTCGCTAGCGGGGGGCGGTTACGAGCAGTACTTC. Residues: CASTSLAGGGYEQYF.

Only a few counts were recorded for this clonotype. The rearrangement uses TRBV4-1 and TRBJ2-7, with unresolved D. The CDR3 is 13 residues long. CDR1 and CDR2 from the germline V gene are MGHRA and YSYEKL. V was trimmed by 0 bases and J by 10 bases, leaving 13 bases between them. CDR3 nucleotide sequence: TGCGCCAGCAGCCAAGAGCGTGGGTGGGTACAGTACTTC. The encoded protein is CASSQERGWVQYF.

The rearrangement uses TRBV7-9 and TRBJ1-1, with D possibly matching TRBD1 (6 bases). V shed 5 bases and J shed 4 bases, with 17 bases lying between them. From germline, CDR1 is SEHNR and CDR2 FQNEAQ (reference sequence). CDR3 length: 15 amino acids. The CDR3 DNA is TGTGCCAGCAGCCCAGCGGGACAACCATCCACTGAAGCTTTCTTT. Its protein product is CASSPAGQPSTEAFF.

J is TRBJ2-1 and V is TRBV7-2; TRBD1 matches at 7 bases. This CDR3 comprises 16 residues. With V trimmed by 1 base and J by 2 bases, 5 bases remained unmatched. Germline assignment: CDR1 SGHTA and CDR2 FQGNSA. The CDR3 protein is CASSLVGTDTYNEQFF. As DNA, the CDR3 is TGTGCCAGCAGCTTAGTAGGGACAGATACCTACAATGAGCAGTTCTTC.

The table lists this clonotype with a few counts. The rearrangement uses TRBV7-2 and TRBJ2-5; TRBD2 aligns across 8 bases. This CDR3 has 14 amino acids. Germline V gives CDR1 SGHTA, CDR2 FQGNSA. V was pared by 6 bases and J by 5 bases, with 8 bases of the junction left unmatched. In nucleotides, the CDR3 is TGTGCCAGCAGACAAAGCGGGGGTGGGGAGACCCAGTACTTC. Encoded protein: CASRQSGGGETQYF.

The chain joins TRBV10-3 to TRBJ2-2, with D hard to call. The CDR3 is 16 residues long. The V and J ends lost 0 bases and 6 bases respectively, with 14 bases between them. Germline-derived CDR1 and CDR2 are ENHRY and SYGVKD. CDR3 nucleotide sequence: TGTGCCATCAGTGAGTCTACGCCCCGTTCCGCCGGGGAGCTGTTTTTT. It translates to CAISESTPRSAGELFF.

The chain carries TRBV25-1 and TRBJ2-1; 8 nucleotides line up with TRBD2. V shed 4 bases and J 6 bases; nucleotides not matched to a gene: 11. CDR1 and CDR2 (germline): MGHDK, SYGVNS. This CDR3 region has 16 residues. CDR3 bases: TGTGCCAGCAGTGCGAGGGGGACTAGTGTGTCCAATGAGCAGTTCTTC. Translating gives CASSARGTSVSNEQFF. Full variable domain (outside the CDR3, taken from reference TRBV25-1 and TRBJ2-1): EADIYQTPRYLVIGTGKKITLECSQTMGHDKMYWYQQDPGMELHLIHYSYGVNSTEKGDLSSESTVSRIRTEHFPLTLESARPSHTSQYLCASSARGTSVSNEQFFGPGTRLTVL.